This T cell receptor beta chain was captured by sequencing in a study of blood T cell repertoires in COVID-19. Overall study: Material from acute and convalescent COVID-19 was sourced from the United States, Italy and Spain. The analysed material was cDNA or gDNA that came from T cells, B-cell-depleted T cells, or PBMCs.

How the authors handled the data: Estimation of nucleated cell counts relied on the amplification of reference gene primers. Assay: immunoSEQ multiplex PCR; the TCRdb copy retains only in-frame clones and omits some. V and J calls and clone size are as listed in that table; D and trimming were resolved from the DNA. The sample yields 90,000 to 140,000 clones, around 76% seen once. CDR1 ENHRY and CDR2 SYGVKD come from the germline V gene. This CDR3 region has 13 residues. V lost 3 bases and J lost 4, with 7 bases in between. The chain is built from TRBV10-3 and TRBJ2-1, with D tentatively TRBD2 (5 bases). The origin of this receptor is an older woman with acute or convalescent COVID-19. The sequenced material came from peripheral blood. CDR3 coding DNA: TGTGCCATCAGTGAAAGGGAGTACAATGAGCAGTTCTTC. Translation gives CAISEREYNEQFF.